Sequencing of this TCR beta chain was carried out in a study of regulatory T cells in long-lasting Graves disease. Looking at the study overall: Antithyroid drug intake by newly diagnosed Graves' patients had lasted under 3 months.

This clonotype was found many times. Time point in this sample: newly diagnosed GD, antithyroid drugs for less than 3 months. PBMC-extracted RNA yielded the TCR library. Trimming cost V 4 bases and J 7 bases; bases outside gene matches: 9. Germline values: CDR1 SGHVS, CDR2 FQNEAQ. CDR3 length: 14 residues. Assembly of TCR beta libraries relied on iRepertoire HTBI primers together with Arm-PCR of CDR3 regions. MiXCR, applied by TCRdb to the multiplex PCR reads, yields one record per CDR3 protein. The sample contains around 420,000 distinct CDR3 sequences, about 15% of which appear only once. This sample was also put to use in a study of T cells in Graves' hyperthyroidism and ophthalmopathy.

The chain couples TRBV7-8 to TRBJ2-7, with 8 bases identical to TRBD1. The clonotype comes from a woman aged 40 to 55 with Graves disease. This specimen was peripheral blood mononuclear cells (PBMCs), taken at new diagnosis, from a patient treated with antithyroid drugs. The CDR3 nucleotides read TGTGCCAGCAGCTCTTATCGGACAGGGAGTGAGCAGTACTTC. It codes for CASSSYRTGSEQYF.